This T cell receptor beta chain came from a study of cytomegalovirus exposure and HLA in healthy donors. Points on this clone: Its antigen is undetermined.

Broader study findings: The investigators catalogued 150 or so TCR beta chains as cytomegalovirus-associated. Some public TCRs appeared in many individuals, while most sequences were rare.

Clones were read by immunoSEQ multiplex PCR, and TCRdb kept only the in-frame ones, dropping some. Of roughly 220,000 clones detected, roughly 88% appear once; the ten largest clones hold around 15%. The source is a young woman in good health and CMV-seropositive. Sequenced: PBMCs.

The CDR3, as DNA: TGCAGTGCTAGACAGGAGTATGAGCAGTTCTTC. This sequence encodes CSARQEYEQFF. V and J are TRBV20-1 and TRBJ2-1; D remains unclear. Germline V gene lookup returns CDR1 DFQATT and CDR2 SNEGSKA (reference sequence). With 2 bases removed from V and 8 bases from J, the gap between germline ends came to 7 bases. This CDR3 contains 11 residues.